The T cell receptor beta chain described here comes from a study of T-cell memory formation after mild COVID-19. 5'RACE primed at constant segments yielded TCR alpha and TCR beta cDNA libraries bearing sample barcodes and UMIs. A single record per CDR3 protein comes from TCRdb applying MiXCR to the 5' RACE reads. The sample includes roughly 120,000 distinct CDR3 sequences, about 20% of them seen just once. Many counts were recorded for this clonotype. The antigen is unknown. The ends were cut back, 3 bases at V and 4 bases at J, with 13 bases in the middle. CDR3 length equals 15 residues. Germline-derived CDR1 and CDR2 are MDHEN and SYDVKM. Broader study findings: Chiefly within CM and EM were the contracting CD4+ clones; CD8+ ones were within EMRA.

This receptor was obtained from a man aged 18 to 35 who had mild COVID-19 (a few samples of this study predate the infection). Cell type and time point are not known. The chain uses TRBV28 and TRBJ2-1; D may be TRBD2 (6 bases). The sequenced sample consisted of PBMCs or a T cell subset sorted from them (not recorded which). This CDR3 reads CASSLRGAGYNEQFF. CDR3 nucleotide sequence: TGTGCCAGCAGTTTGCGGGGCGCGGGGTACAATGAGCAGTTCTTC.